What follows are 23 T cell receptor beta chains derived from one specimen sequenced in a study of blood T cell repertoires in COVID-19. Assay used: immunoSEQ multiplex PCR; TCRdb lists only in-frame clones, some missing. The table has over 150,000 clones, approximately 90% seen once. The sample was peripheral blood. The receptors originated from a man aged 25 to 40 with acute or convalescent COVID-19.

This clone has a single count. The chain is built from TRBV29-1 and TRBJ1-1, with D perhaps matching TRBD1 (6 bases). CDR3 length: 14 amino acids. Trimming cost V 6 bases and J 10 bases, with 24 bases left between them. CDR1 and CDR2 from the germline V gene are SQVTM and ANQGSEA. The CDR3 here is CSVPLVQGTIGAFF. The CDR3 DNA follows: TGCAGCGTCCCTCTCGTACAGGGCACAATTGGAGCTTTCTTT.

Only one count was recorded for this clone. The rearrangement joins TRBV10-3 to TRBJ1-6, with 9 positions matching TRBD1. Germline CDR1 and CDR2: ENHRY and SYGVKD. V was pared by 3 bases and J by 6 bases, with 3 bases of the junction left unmatched. The CDR3 has 15 residues. CDR3 in DNA: TGTGCCATCAGTGATGGGGGACAGGGTAATTCACCCCTCCACTTT. Protein product: CAISDGGQGNSPLHF.

The chain couples TRBV19 to TRBJ2-7; D possibly corresponds to TRBD2 (6 bases). The CDR3 is 13 residues long. With 4 bases removed from V and 4 bases from J, the gap between germline ends came to 11 bases. Germline lookup yields CDR1 LNHDA and CDR2 SQIVND (reference sequence). CDR3 loop: CASSRDSTYEQYF. The CDR3 DNA reads TGTGCCAGTAGTAGGGACTCAACGTACGAGCAGTACTTC.

The chain uses TRBV29-1 and TRBJ1-1; the D is unclear. V dropped 7 bases and J dropped 1 base, with 16 bases sitting between them. Germline CDR1 reads SQVTM; CDR2 reads ANQGSEA. This CDR3 comprises 14 residues. The CDR3 DNA reads as TGCAGCGGGGGAGCAGCGGGGAGGAACACTGAAGCTTTCTTT. This sequence encodes CSGGAAGRNTEAFF.

The V gene is TRBV5-1, the J gene TRBJ1-1; unclear D gene. Trimming removed 0 bases from V and 1 base from J, with 13 bases in between. From germline, CDR1 is SGHRS and CDR2 YFSETQ. CDR3 length: 16 amino acids. The CDR3: CASSLVVRQENTEAFF. The CDR3 DNA reads TGCGCCAGCAGCTTGGTAGTTAGGCAGGAGAACACTGAAGCTTTCTTT.

J is TRBJ1-3 and V is TRBV6-6; the match to TRBD1 covers 7 bases. Trimming removed 6 bases from V and 3 bases from J; junction bases left unmatched: 8. The CDR3 is made up of 15 amino acids. Germline lookup yields CDR1 MNHNY and CDR2 SVGAGI (reference sequence). The CDR3 region is CASSLDRDFGNTIYF. Here the CDR3 DNA reads TGTGCCAGCAGCTTAGACAGGGACTTTGGAAACACCATATATTTT.

This chain connects TRBV19 to TRBJ1-3, with 8 nucleotides matching TRBD1. The length of the CDR3 is 16 residues. Germline V gene lookup returns CDR1 LNHDA and CDR2 SQIVND (reference sequence). After removal of 3 bases from V and 4 bases from J, the junction contained 8 bases not matched to a gene. CDR3 in DNA: TGTGCCAGTAGTATTCGCAGGGGGCGCGGGGGAAACACCATATATTTT. The encoded protein is CASSIRRGRGGNTIYF.

The gene calls are TRBV7-9 and TRBJ2-7; D is uncertain. This CDR3 contains 14 residues. V shed 5 bases and J shed 2 bases, with 13 bases lying between them. The germline V gene encodes CDR1 SEHNR and CDR2 FQNEAQ (reference sequence). CDR3 sequence (DNA): TGTGCCAGCAGCCTTGATGCCCAGGCCTACGAGCAGTACTTC. The encoded protein is CASSLDAQAYEQYF.

This clone was recorded once. V and J are TRBV29-1 and TRBJ2-7, with TRBD2 matching 13 bases. This CDR3 has 16 residues. Germline CDR1 and CDR2: SQVTM and ANQGSEA. CDR3 sequence (DNA): TGCAGATATACCGGGACTAGCGGGACCTACTCCTACGAGCAGTACTTC. Translation gives CRYTGTSGTYSYEQYF.

V usage is TRBV6-5 and J usage is TRBJ1-2; D is uncertain. Germline V CDR1 and CDR2: MNHEY, SVGAGI. This CDR3 region has 12 residues. Trimming took off 7 bases at V and 8 bases at J, with 14 bases between the two ends. CDR3 bases: TGTGCCAGCACCCAAGGTCGGAGAGGCTACACCTTC. It is translated as CASTQGRRGYTF.

This rearrangement joins TRBV6-5 to TRBJ1-1; D possibly corresponds to TRBD1 (5 bases). The germline V gene encodes CDR1 MNHEY and CDR2 SVGAGI. V lost 10 bases and J lost 1, with 19 bases in between. The CDR3 consists of 15 residues. The CDR3 nucleotides read TGTGCCACTAAAGCGGGGCAAACATCGAACACTGAAGCTTTCTTT. It codes for CATKAGQTSNTEAFF.

The chain joins TRBV12-3 or TRBV12-4 to TRBJ1-2; 8 bases fit TRBD1. J lost 7 bases, V lost 4 bases, and 2 bases had no gene match. The CDR3 runs to 12 residues. CDR3 residues: CASSSRGPGYTF. CDR3 DNA sequence: TGTGCCAGCAGTTCCAGGGGGCCTGGCTACACCTTC.

The V call is TRBV11-2, the J call TRBJ1-2; 8 bases line up with TRBD1. The CDR3 sequence is 12 residues long. Trimming cost V 4 bases and J 8 bases; bases outside gene matches: 3. Germline V gene sequence: CDR1 SGHAT, CDR2 FQNNGV. CDR3 region: CASSWDRLGYTF. In nucleotides, the CDR3 is TGTGCCAGCAGCTGGGACAGGCTAGGCTACACCTTC.

This clone was detected a few times. CDR3: CASSRGLAATYEQYF. The CDR3 nucleotides read TGCGCCAGCAGCCGGGGACTAGCGGCGACCTACGAGCAGTACTTC. The rearrangement links TRBV5-1 to TRBJ2-7, with 11 bases identical to TRBD2. The germline gives CDR1 SGHRS, CDR2 YFSETQ. The J segment lost 2 bases and the V segment lost 4 bases, leaving 5 bases of the junction unmatched. This CDR3 is 15 amino acids long.

The chain carries TRBV9 and TRBJ1-1; D possibly corresponds to TRBD1 (5 bases). The CDR3 extends over 14 amino acids. CDR1 is SGDLS and CDR2 is YYNGEE in the germline V gene. Trimming pared 3 bases from V and 4 bases from J, leaving 13 bases between. The CDR3 nucleotides are TGTGCCAGCAGCGGTAGGGGCCGGGTCACTGAAGCTTTCTTT. Amino acid sequence: CASSGRGRVTEAFF.

This clone was picked up a small number of times. This chain joins TRBV6-5 and TRBJ1-4; a possible D gene is TRBD1 (5 bases). The CDR3 is 15 residues long. The germline gives CDR1 MNHEY, CDR2 SVGAGI. V gave up 8 bases and J gave up 8 bases, with 21 bases separating them. For the CDR3, the DNA is TGTGCCAGCGGGGGTTCGTATGGGGCGGGAGAAAAACTGTTTTTT. Translating gives CASGGSYGAGEKLFF.

V gene TRBV30 combines with J gene TRBJ1-1; tentatively, D is TRBD1 (6 bases). Between the trimmed V and J ends, which lost 4 bases and 0 bases, there was a span of 9 bases. The CDR3 contains 13 residues. In germline, CDR1 is GTSNPN, CDR2 SVGIG (reference sequence). The CDR3 protein is CAWTRGMNTEAFF. In DNA form, the CDR3 reads TGTGCCTGGACTAGGGGGATGAACACTGAAGCTTTCTTT.

The rearrangement joins TRBV14 to TRBJ2-3; 7 nucleotides line up with TRBD2. The J segment lost 2 bases and the V segment lost 4 bases, leaving 9 bases of the junction unmatched. Germline V gene data show CDR1 as SGHDN and CDR2 as FVKESK. This CDR3 has 16 amino acids. Written as DNA, the CDR3 is TGTGCCAGCAGCCCCTTAGGGACTACCATCACAGATACGCAGTATTTT. This sequence encodes CASSPLGTTITDTQYF.

The chain employs TRBV7-3 and TRBJ2-3; TRBD2 matches 8 bases. The CDR3 sequence is 16 residues long. Trimming took 1 base from V and 2 from J; bases not matched to a gene: 5. The germline CDR1 and CDR2 sequences are SGHTA and FQGTGA. CDR3 in amino acids: CASSLKLADNTDTQYF. CDR3 DNA: TGTGCCAGCAGCTTAAAACTAGCGGACAACACAGATACGCAGTATTTT. Looking up the rest from reference TRBV7-3 and TRBJ2-3 gives the full variable domain: GAGVSQTPSNKVTEKGKYVELRCDPISGHTALYWYRQSLGQGPEFLIYFQGTGAADDSGLPNDRFFAVRPEGSVSTLKIQRTERGDSAVYLCASSLKLADNTDTQYFGPGTRLTVL.

This clone was found once. The same CDR3 is also encoded by other DNA sequences in this sample. The chain combines TRBV6-5 with TRBJ1-1, with D unclear. The V gene's germline CDR1 is MNHEY and CDR2 SVGAGI. V was shortened by 5 bases and J by 1 base, with 8 bases between the two germline ends. The CDR3 runs 13 residues. In DNA, the CDR3 is TGTGCCAGCAGTACGCCAGGGAACACTGAAGCTTTCTTT. Translation: CASSTPGNTEAFF.

The chain has TRBV19 and TRBJ2-3, with TRBD2 matching 12 bases. CDR3 length equals 16 residues. Germline V lookup: CDR1 LNHDA, CDR2 SQIVND (reference sequence). With 10 bases clipped from V and 5 bases from J, the junction kept 13 bases outside the gene matches. The CDR3 DNA reads TGTGCCATAGCACTAGCGGGAGGCGGACGTCGAGATACGCAGTATTTT. It yields the protein CAIALAGGGRRDTQYF.

This clone was seen a handful of times. Written as DNA, the CDR3 is TGTGCCAGCAGGACAGGGGGAAATGAAAAACTGTTTTTT. Its translation is CASRTGGNEKLFF. The chain has TRBV6-5 and TRBJ1-4, with 9 bases lining up with TRBD1. Germline CDR1 and CDR2: MNHEY and SVGAGI. V was clipped by 6 bases and J by 5 bases; unmatched bases: 1. The CDR3 extends over 13 amino acids.

In its sample, this clone was seen once. This chain links TRBV3-1 (or the pseudogene TRBV3-2) with TRBJ1-1; 7 bases are a match to TRBD1. The junction had 14 bases not matched to a gene; V was cut back by 3 bases and J by 1 base. The CDR3 spans 18 residues. CDR1 is LGHDT, CDR2 YNNKEL, per germline (reference sequence). CDR3 DNA: TGTGCCAGCAGCCATTTTCAGGCAAGGACAGGAAAGAACACTGAAGCTTTCTTT. This translates into CASSHFQARTGKNTEAFF.